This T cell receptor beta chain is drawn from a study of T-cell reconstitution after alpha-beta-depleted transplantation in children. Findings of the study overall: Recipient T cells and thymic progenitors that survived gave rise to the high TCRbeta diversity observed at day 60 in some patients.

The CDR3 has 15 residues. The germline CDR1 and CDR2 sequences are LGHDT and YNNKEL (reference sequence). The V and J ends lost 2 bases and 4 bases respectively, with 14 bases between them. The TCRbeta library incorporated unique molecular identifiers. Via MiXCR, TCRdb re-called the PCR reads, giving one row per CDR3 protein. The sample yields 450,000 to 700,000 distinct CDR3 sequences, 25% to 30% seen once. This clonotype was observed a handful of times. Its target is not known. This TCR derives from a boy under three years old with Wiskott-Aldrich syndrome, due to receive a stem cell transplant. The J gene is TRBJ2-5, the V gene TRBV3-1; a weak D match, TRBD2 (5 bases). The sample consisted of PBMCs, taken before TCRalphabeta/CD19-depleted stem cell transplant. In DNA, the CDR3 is TGTGCCAGCAGCCAATCCTTACTTGGAGGAGAGACCCAGTACTTC. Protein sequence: CASSQSLLGGETQYF.